This T cell receptor beta chain stems from a study of Ad26.COV2.S vaccination and SARS-CoV-2 variants. The CDR3 length is 14 residues. Treatment: about 20 received Ad26.COV2.S at low or high dose, single or two shots; 5 received placebo; per-sample allocation not given. The study sampled participants on day 63 after the first vaccine or placebo injection. Profiled with immunoSEQ multiplex PCR; TCRdb holds only in-frame clones, not every one. The sample lists fewer than 800,000 clones, roughly 90% occurring once. The source of this sequence is a person between 18 and 60 years old who received the Ad26.COV2.S COVID-19 vaccine or a placebo. The sample was peripheral blood, taken in a trial of Ad26.COV2.S vaccine versus placebo. This chain uses TRBV21-1 with TRBJ2-5; the table's D call of TRBD1 was not tested on the DNA. TRBV21-1 represents a pseudogene. CDR3 sequence: CASSWRQRQETQYF. In nucleotides, the CDR3 is TGTGCCAGCAGCTGGAGACAGAGGCAAGAGACCCAGTACTTC.